This TCR beta chain appears in the sequencing data of a study of CD8 T cells in ankylosing spondylitis. The CDR3 totals 18 residues. CDR1 is SGHVS and CDR2 is FQNEAQ in the germline V gene. The ends were cut back, 1 base at V and 4 bases at J, with 17 bases in the middle. Whole-study findings and limits: The study looked at matched synovial fluid samples from ankylosing spondylitis patients. Disease-linked clones were reported to be significantly enriched there. Disease-linked clones were found to be CD8+ and relatively rare in peripheral blood. Roughly eight highly homologous variants made up a TCR beta motif, and this motif appeared characteristic of ankylosing spondylitis blood. Earlier literature documents some of the motif variants in reactive arthritis synovial fluid and blood.

The table lists this clonotype with a few counts. Its antigen is currently unknown. Construction of TCR beta libraries was performed using quantitative 5'-RACE with molecular barcodes. TCRdb passed the 5' RACE reads through MiXCR, listing each CDR3 protein once. The sample holds 200,000 to 250,000 distinct CDR3 sequences, around 16% seen once. The chain carries TRBV7-8 and TRBJ2-6, with D perhaps matching TRBD1 (5 bases). Sequenced material: blood, either unsorted or a sorted T cell fraction (not recorded which). This receptor was identified in a male donor with ankylosing spondylitis. CDR3 in DNA: TGTGCCAGCAGCTTAGAGGGGTTCGTTCCTTCCGGGGCCAACGTCCTGACTTTC. As protein: CASSLEGFVPSGANVLTF.